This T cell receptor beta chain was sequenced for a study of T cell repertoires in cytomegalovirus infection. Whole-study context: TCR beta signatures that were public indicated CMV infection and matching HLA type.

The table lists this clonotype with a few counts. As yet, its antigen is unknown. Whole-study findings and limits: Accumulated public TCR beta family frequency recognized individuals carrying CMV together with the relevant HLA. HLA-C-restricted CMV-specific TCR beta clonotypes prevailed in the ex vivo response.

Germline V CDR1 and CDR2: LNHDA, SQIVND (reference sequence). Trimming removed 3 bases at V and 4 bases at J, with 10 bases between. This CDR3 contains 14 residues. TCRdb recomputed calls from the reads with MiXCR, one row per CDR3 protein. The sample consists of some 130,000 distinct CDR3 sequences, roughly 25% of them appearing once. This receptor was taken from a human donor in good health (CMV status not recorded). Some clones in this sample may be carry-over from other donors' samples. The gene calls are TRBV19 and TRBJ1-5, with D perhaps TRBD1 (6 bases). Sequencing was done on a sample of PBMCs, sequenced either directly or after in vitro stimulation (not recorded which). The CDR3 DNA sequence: TGTGCCAGTAGTATGGCGGGGGCTAATCAGCCCCAGCATTTT. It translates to CASSMAGANQPQHF.